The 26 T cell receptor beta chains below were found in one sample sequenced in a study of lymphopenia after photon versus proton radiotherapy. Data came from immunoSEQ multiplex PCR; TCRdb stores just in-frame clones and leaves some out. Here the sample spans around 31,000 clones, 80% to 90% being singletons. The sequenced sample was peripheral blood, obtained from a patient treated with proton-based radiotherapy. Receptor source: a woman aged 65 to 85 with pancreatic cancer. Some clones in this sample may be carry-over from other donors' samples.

As DNA, the CDR3 is TGTGCCAGCAGCTTAGCGGGACAGGGAGTCTATGAGCAGTTCTTC. It encodes CASSLAGQGVYEQFF. This chain links TRBV7-2 with TRBJ2-1; 9 bases are shared with TRBD1. V lost 0 bases, J lost 8 bases, and 5 bases stayed unmatched. The CDR3 contains 15 residues. Germline CDR1 is SGHTA and CDR2 is FQGNSA.

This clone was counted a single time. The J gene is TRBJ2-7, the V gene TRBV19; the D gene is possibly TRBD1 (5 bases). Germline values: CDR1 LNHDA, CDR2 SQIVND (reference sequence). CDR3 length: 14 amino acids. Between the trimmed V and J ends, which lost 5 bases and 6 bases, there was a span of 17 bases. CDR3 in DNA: TGTGCCAGTAGTTCTCGGCAGGGCGCAAGCGAGCAGTACTTC. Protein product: CASSSRQGASEQYF.

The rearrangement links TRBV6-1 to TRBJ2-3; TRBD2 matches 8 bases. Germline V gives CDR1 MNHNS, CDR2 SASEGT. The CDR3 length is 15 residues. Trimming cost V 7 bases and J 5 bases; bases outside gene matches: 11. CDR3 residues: CASKRAAGVGDTQYF. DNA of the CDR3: TGTGCCAGCAAAAGGGCAGCGGGAGTGGGAGATACGCAGTATTTT.

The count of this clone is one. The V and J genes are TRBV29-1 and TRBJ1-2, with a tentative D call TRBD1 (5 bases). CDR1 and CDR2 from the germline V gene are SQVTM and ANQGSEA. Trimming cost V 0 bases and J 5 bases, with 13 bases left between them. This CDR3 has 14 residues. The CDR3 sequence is CSVEEGSNRYGYTF. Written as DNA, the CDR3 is TGCAGCGTTGAAGAGGGGTCCAACAGGTATGGCTACACCTTC.

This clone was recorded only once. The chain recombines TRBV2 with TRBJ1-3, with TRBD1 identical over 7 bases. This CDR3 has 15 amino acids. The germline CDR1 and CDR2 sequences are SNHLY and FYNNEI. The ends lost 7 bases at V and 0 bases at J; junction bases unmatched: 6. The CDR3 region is CASTGQIYSGNTIYF. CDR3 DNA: TGTGCCAGCACGGGACAGATCTACTCTGGAAACACCATATATTTT.

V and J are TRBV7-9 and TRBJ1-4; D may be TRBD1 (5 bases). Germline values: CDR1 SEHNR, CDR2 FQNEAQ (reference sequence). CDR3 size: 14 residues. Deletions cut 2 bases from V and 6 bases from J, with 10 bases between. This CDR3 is CASSLKGDDEKLFF. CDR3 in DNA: TGTGCCAGCAGCTTAAAAGGGGACGATGAAAAACTGTTTTTT.

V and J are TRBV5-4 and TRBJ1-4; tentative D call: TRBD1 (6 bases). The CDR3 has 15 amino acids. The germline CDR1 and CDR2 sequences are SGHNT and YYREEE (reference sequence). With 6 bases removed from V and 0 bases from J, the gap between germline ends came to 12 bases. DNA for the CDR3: TGTGCCAGCAAATCATACAGGGCAACTAATGAAAAACTGTTTTTT. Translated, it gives CASKSYRATNEKLFF. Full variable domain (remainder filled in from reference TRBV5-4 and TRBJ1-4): ETGVTQSPTHLIKTRGQQVTLRCSSQSGHNTVSWYQQALGQGPQFIFQYYREEENGRGNFPPRFSGLQFPNYSSELNVNALELDDSALYLCASKSYRATNEKLFFGSGTQLSVL.

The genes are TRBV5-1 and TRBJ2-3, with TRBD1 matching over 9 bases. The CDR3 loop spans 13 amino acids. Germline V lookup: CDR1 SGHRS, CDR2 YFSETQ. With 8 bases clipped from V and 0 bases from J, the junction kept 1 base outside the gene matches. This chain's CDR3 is CASGTGSTDTQYF. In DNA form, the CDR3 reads TGCGCCAGTGGGACAGGGAGCACAGATACGCAGTATTTT.

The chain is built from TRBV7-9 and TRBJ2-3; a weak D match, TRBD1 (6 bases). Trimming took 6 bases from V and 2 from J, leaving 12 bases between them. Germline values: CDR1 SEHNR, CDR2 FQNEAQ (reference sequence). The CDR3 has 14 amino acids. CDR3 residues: CASRRDTSTDTQYF. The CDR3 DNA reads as TGTGCCAGCAGACGGGACACCTCCACAGATACGCAGTATTTT.

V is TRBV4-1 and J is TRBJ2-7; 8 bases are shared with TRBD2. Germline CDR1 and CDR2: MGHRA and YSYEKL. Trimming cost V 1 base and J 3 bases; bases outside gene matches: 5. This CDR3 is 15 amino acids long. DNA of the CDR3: TGCGCCAGCAGCCAAGTAGGCAGCGGGAGCTACGAGCAGTACTTC. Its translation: CASSQVGSGSYEQYF.

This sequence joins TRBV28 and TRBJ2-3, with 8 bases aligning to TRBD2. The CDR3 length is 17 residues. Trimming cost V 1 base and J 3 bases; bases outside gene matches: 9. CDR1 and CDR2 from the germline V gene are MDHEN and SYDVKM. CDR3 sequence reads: CASSLYPSSGATDTQYF. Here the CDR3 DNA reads TGTGCCAGCAGTTTATATCCGAGTAGCGGGGCGACAGATACGCAGTATTTT.

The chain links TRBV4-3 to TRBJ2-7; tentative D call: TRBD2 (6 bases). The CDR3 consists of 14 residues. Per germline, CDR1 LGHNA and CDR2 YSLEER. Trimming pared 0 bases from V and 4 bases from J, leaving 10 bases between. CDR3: CASSQDERGYEQYF. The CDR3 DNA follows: TGCGCCAGCAGCCAAGATGAACGGGGGTACGAGCAGTACTTC.

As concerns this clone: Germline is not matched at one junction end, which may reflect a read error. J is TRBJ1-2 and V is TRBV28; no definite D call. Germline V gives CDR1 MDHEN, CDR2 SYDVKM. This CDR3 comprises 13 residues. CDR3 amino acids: CTSSPPGYYGYTF. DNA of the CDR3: TGTACCAGCAGTCCCCCGGGGTACTATGGCTACACCTTC.

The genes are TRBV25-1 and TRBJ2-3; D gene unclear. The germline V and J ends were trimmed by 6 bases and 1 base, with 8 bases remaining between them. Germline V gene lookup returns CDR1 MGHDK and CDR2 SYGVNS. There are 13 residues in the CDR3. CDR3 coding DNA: TGTGCCAGCAGCGCCCGTGGCACAGATACGCAGTATTTT. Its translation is CASSARGTDTQYF.

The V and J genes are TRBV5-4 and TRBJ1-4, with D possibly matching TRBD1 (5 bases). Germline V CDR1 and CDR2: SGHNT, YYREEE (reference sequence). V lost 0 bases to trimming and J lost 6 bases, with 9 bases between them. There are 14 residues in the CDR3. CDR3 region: CASSLDRSYEKLFF. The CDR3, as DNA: TGTGCCAGCAGCTTGGACAGGTCTTATGAAAAACTGTTTTTT.

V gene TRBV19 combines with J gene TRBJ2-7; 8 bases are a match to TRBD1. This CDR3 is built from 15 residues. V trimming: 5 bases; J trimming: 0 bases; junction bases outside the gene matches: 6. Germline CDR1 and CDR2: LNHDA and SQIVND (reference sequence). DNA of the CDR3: TGTGCCAGTAGTGCCTCCGGGACAGGCTCCTACGAGCAGTACTTC. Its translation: CASSASGTGSYEQYF.

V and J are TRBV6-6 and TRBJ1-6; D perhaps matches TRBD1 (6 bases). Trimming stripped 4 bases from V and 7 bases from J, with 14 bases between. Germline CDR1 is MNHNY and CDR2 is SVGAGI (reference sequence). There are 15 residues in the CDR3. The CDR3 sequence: CASSSPGEGNSPLHF. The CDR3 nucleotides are TGTGCCAGCAGTTCCCCAGGGGAGGGGAATTCACCCCTCCACTTT.

In DNA form, the CDR3 reads TGTGCCAGCAGCCAAGGGCCGCCTGGCTACACCTTC. Its translation is CASSQGPPGYTF. V and J are TRBV16 and TRBJ1-2, with D uncertain. Germline V gives CDR1 KGHSY, CDR2 FQNENV. The CDR3 totals 12 residues. Trimming removed 2 bases at V and 7 bases at J, with 8 bases between.

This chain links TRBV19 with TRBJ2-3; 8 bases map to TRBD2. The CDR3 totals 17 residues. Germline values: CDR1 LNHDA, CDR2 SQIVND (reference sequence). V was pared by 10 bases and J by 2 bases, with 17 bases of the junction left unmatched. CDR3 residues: CATSGAGGLTATDTQYF. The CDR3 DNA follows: TGTGCCACCTCCGGGGCGGGAGGCCTGACGGCCACAGATACGCAGTATTTT.

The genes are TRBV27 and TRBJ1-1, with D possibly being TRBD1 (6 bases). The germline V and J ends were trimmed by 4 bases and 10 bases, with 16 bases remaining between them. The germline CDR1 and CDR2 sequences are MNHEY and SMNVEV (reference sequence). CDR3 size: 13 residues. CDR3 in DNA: TGTGCCAGCAGTTCAACGACAGGTCGCGTAGCTTTCTTT. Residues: CASSSTTGRVAFF.

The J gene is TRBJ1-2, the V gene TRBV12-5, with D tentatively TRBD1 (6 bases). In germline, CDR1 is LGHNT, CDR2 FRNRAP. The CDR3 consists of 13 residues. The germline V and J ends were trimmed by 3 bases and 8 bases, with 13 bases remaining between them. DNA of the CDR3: TGTGCTAGTGGTTTAGGGACAAACTTCGGCTACACCTTC. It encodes CASGLGTNFGYTF.

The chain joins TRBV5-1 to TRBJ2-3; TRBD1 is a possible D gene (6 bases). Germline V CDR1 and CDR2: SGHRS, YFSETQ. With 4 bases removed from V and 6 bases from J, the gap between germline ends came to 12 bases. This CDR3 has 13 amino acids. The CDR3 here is CASSLRGQDTQYF. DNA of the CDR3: TGCGCCAGCAGCCTCCGAGGACAGGATACGCAGTATTTT.

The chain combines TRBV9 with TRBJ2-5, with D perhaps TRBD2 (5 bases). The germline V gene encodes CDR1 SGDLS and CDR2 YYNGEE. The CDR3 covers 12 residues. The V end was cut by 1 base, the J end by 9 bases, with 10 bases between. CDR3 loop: CASSVTSEAQYF. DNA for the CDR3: TGTGCCAGCAGCGTAACCTCGGAGGCCCAGTACTTC.

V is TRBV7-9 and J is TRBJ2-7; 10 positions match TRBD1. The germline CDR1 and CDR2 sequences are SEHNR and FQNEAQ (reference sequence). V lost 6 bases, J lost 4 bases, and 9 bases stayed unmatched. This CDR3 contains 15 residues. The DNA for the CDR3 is TGTGCCAGCAGAACCTCGGACAGGGGGGTTTACGAGCAGTACTTC. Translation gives CASRTSDRGVYEQYF.

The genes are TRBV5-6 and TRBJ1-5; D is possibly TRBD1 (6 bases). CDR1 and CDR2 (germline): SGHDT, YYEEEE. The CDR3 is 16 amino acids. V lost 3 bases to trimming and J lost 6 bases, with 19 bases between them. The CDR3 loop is CASSSKKDRLSQPQHF. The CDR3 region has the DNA TGTGCCAGCAGCTCCAAAAAAGACAGGCTGAGTCAGCCCCAGCATTTT.

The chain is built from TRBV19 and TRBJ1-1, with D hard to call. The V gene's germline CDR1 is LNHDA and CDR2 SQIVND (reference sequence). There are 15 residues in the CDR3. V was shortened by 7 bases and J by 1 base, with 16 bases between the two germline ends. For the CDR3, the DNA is TGTGCCAGTATGGCCAGGCCCGCGGGGAACACTGAAGCTTTCTTT. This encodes CASMARPAGNTEAFF.